This T cell receptor beta chain was documented in a study of T cells in Graves' hyperthyroidism and ophthalmopathy. The study excluded patients with uncontrolled infection, other autoimmune disease, pregnancy or lactation. V shed 4 bases and J shed 6 bases, with 13 bases lying between them. CDR3 length: 14 residues. The germline V gene encodes CDR1 SGHRS and CDR2 YFSETQ. Amplification of TCR beta CDR3 regions used RNA as the template. Primed by the HTBI set, a first-round RT-PCR was run on the TCR CDR3. One entry per CDR3 protein, called by TCRdb with MiXCR from the multiplex PCR reads. The sample includes 35,000 to 45,000 distinct CDR3 sequences, about 50% of them seen just once. This clonotype was observed many times.

Sequences were obtained from blood. The origin of this receptor is a man aged 40-55 years with Graves' ophthalmopathy. The J gene is TRBJ1-4, the V gene TRBV5-1; a possible D gene is TRBD1 (5 bases). The CDR3 nucleotides read TGCGCCAGCAGCCTAGAGGGGCTCCATGAAAAACTGTTTTTT. Its protein is CASSLEGLHEKLFF.